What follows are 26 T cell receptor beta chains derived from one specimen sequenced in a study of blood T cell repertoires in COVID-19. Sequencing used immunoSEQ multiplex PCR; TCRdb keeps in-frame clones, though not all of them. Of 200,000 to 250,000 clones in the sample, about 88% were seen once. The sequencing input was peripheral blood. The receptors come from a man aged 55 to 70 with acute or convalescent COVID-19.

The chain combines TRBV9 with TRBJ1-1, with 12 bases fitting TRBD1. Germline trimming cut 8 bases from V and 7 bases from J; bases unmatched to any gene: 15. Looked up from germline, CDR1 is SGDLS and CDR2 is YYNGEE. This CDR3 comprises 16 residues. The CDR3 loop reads CARRVGTGGAPHEAFF. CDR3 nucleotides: TGTGCCAGGAGGGTCGGGACAGGGGGCGCCCCACATGAAGCTTTCTTT.

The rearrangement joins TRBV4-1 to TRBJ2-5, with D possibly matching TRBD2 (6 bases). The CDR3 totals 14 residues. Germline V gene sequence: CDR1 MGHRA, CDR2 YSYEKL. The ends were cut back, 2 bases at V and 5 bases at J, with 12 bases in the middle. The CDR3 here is CASSQTEGYETQYF. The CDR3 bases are TGCGCCAGCAGCCAAACGGAGGGGTATGAGACCCAGTACTTC.

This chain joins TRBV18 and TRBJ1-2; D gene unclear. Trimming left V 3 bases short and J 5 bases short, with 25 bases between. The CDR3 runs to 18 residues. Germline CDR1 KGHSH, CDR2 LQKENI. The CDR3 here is CASSPYTDSDLNRYGYTF. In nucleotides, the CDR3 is TGTGCCAGCTCACCCTACACGGACTCTGACCTTAATAGGTATGGCTACACCTTC.

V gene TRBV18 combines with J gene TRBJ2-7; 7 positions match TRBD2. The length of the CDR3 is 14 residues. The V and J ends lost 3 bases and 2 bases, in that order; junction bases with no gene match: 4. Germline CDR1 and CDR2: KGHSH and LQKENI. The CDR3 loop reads CASSPREVPYEQYF. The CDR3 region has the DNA TGTGCCAGCTCACCTCGGGAGGTCCCCTACGAGCAGTACTTC.

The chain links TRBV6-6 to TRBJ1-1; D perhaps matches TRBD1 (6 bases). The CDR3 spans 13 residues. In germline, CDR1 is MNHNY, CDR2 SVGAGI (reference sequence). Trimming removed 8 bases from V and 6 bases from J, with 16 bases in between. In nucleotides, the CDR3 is TGTGCCAGCGACCCCACAGGGACCTCTGAAGCTTTCTTT. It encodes CASDPTGTSEAFF.

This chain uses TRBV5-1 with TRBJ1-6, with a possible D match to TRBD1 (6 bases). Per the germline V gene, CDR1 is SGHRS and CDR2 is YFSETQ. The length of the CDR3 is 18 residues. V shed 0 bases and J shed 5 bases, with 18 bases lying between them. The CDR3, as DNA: TGCGCCAGCAGCTTGGTGGGGGCAGGGACCCCAAATAATTCACCCCTCCACTTT. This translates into CASSLVGAGTPNNSPLHF.

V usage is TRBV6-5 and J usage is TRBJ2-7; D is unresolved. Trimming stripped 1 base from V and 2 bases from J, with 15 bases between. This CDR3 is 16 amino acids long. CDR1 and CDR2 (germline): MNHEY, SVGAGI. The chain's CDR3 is CASSYFDNPRTYEQYF. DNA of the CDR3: TGTGCCAGCAGTTACTTTGATAATCCTAGAACCTACGAGCAGTACTTC.

This CDR3 is CASSSRQGSYNEQFF. CDR3 nucleotide sequence: TGTGCCAGCTCATCGCGACAGGGGTCCTACAATGAGCAGTTCTTC. The chain recombines TRBV18 with TRBJ2-1, with 8 bases fitting TRBD1. CDR3 length: 15 residues. CDR1 and CDR2 (germline): KGHSH, LQKENI. The junction had 4 bases not matched to a gene; V was cut back by 5 bases and J by 1 base. The full variable domain, with the rest looked up from reference TRBV18 and TRBJ2-1, is NAGVMQNPRHLVRRRGQEARLRCSPMKGHSHVYWYRQLPEEGLKFMVYLQKENIIDESGMPKERFSAEFPKEGPSILRIQQVVRGDSAAYFCASSSRQGSYNEQFFGPGTRLTVL.

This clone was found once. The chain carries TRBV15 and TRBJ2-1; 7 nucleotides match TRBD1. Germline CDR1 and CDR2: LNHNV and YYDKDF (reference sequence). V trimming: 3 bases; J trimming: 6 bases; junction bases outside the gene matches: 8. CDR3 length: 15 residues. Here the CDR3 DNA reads TGTGCCACCAGCAGGCCGACAGGGCGCCTCAATGAGCAGTTCTTC. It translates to CATSRPTGRLNEQFF.

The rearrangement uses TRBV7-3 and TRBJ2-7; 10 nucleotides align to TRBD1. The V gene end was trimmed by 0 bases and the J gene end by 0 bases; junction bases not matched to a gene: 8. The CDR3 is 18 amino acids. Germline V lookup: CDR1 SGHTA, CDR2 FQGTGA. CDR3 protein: CASSLTSTRTGGSYEQYF. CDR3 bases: TGTGCCAGCAGCTTAACCTCCACCAGGACAGGGGGCTCCTACGAGCAGTACTTC.

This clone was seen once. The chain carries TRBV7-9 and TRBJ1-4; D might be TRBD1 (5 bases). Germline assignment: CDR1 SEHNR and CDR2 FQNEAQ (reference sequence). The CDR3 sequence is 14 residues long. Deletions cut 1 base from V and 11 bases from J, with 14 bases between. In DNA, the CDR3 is TGTGCCAGCAGCTTAGTGGGTCCGGGGGAGAAACTGTTTTTT. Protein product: CASSLVGPGEKLFF.

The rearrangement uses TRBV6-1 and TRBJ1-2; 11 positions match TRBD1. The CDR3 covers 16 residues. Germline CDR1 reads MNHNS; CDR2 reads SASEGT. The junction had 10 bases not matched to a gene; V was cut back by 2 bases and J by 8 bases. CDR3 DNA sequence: TGTGCCAGCAGTGAAAAGCAACCGGGACAGGGGGGAGGCTACACCTTC. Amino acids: CASSEKQPGQGGGYTF.

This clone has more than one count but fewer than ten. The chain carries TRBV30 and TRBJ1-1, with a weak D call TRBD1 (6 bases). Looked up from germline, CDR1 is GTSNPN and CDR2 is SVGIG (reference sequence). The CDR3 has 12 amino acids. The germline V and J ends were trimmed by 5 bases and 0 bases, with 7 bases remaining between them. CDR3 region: CAWGQMNTEAFF. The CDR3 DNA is TGTGCCTGGGGACAGATGAACACTGAAGCTTTCTTT.

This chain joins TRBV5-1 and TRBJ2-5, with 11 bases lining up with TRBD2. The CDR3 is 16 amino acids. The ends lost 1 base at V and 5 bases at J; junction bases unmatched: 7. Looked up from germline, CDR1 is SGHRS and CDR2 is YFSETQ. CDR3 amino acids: CASSLRASGGTETQYF. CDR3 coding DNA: TGCGCCAGCAGCTTGAGGGCTAGCGGGGGGACGGAGACCCAGTACTTC.

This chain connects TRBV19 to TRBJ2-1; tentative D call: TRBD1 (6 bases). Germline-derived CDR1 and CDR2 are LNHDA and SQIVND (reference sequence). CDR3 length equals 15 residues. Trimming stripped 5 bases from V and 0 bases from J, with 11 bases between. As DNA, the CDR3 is TGTGCCAGTAGTTCCACAGGGAGCTCCTACAATGAGCAGTTCTTC. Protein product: CASSSTGSSYNEQFF.

CDR3 nucleotides: TGCAGTGCTAGTCGCCGGGGAGCGAGGGACTATGGGAATCAGCCCCAGCATTTT. This sequence encodes CSASRRGARDYGNQPQHF. The rearrangement links TRBV20-1 to TRBJ1-5; maybe TRBD1 (5 bases). The CDR3 totals 18 residues. The germline V gene has CDR1 DFQATT and CDR2 SNEGSKA (reference sequence). Trimming pared 3 bases from V and 4 bases from J, leaving 25 bases between.

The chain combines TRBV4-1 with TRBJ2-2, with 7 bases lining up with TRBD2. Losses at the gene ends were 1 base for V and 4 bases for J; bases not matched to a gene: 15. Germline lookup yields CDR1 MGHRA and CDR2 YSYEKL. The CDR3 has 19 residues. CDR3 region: CASSQATPGRDYLTGELFF. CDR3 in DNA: TGCGCCAGCAGCCAAGCTACCCCGGGCCGGGACTACCTCACCGGGGAGCTGTTTTTT.

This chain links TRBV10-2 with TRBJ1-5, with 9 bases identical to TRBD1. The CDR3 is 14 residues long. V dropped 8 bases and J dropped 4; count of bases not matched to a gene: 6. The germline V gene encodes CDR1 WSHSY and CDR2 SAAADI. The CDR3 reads CASGGQGRNQPQHF. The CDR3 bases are TGCGCCAGCGGTGGACAGGGGAGGAATCAGCCCCAGCATTTT.

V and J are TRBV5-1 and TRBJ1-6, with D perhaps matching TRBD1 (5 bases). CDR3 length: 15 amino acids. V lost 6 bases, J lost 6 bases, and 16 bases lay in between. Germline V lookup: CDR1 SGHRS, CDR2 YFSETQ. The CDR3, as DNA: TGCGCCAGCACCTACTCCGGGGGAGGTAATTCACCCCTCCACTTT. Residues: CASTYSGGGNSPLHF.

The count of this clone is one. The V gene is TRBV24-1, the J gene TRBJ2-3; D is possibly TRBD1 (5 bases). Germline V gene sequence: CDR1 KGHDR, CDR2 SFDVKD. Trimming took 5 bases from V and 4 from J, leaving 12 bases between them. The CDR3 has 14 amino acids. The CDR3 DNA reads TGTGCCACCAGTGTTGGGGCCGGGCCAGATACGCAGTATTTT. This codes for CATSVGAGPDTQYF.

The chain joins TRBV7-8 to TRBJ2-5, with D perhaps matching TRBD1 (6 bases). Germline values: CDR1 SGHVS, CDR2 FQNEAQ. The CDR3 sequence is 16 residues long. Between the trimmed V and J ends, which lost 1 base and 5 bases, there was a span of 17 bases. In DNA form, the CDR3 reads TGTGCCAGCAGCTTAGACAGACAAGGGGGTGGGGAGACCCAGTACTTC. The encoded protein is CASSLDRQGGGETQYF.

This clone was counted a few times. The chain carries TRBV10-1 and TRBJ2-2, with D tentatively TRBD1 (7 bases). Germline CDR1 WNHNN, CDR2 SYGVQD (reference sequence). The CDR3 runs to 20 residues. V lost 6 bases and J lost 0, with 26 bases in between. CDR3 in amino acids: CASRRWTGDSHYANTGELFF. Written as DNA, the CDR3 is TGCGCCAGCAGACGCTGGACGGGGGACAGCCATTACGCGAACACCGGGGAGCTGTTTTTT.

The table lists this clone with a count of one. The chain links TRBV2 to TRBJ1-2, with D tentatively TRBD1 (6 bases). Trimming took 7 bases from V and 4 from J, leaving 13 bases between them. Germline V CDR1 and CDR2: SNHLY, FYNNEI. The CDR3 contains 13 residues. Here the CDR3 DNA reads TGTGCCAGCATAGGGCAGGGGACCTATGGCTACACCTTC. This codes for CASIGQGTYGYTF.

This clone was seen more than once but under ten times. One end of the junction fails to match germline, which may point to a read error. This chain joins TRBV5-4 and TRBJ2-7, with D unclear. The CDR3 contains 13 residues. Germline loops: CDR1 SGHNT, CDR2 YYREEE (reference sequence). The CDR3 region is CASSVAPSDEQYF. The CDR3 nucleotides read TGTGCCAGCAGCGTAGCTCCCTCCGACGAGCAGTACTTC.

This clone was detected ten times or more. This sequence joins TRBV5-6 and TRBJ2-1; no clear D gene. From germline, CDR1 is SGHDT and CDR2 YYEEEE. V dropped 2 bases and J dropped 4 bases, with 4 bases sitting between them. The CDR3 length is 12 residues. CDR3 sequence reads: CASSLQYNEQFF. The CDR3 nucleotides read TGTGCCAGCAGCTTACAGTACAATGAGCAGTTCTTC. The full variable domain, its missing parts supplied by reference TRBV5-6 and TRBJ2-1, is DAGVTQSPTHLIKTRGQQVTLRCSPKSGHDTVSWYQQALGQGPQFIFQYYEEEERQRGNFPDRFSGHQFPNYSSELNVNALLLGDSALYLCASSLQYNEQFFGPGTRLTVL.

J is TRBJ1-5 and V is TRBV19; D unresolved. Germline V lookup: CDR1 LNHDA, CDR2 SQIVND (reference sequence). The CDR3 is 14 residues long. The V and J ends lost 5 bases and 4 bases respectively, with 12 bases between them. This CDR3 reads CASSLIRGNQPQHF. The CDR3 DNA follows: TGTGCCAGTAGTCTTATCAGAGGTAATCAGCCCCAGCATTTT.